The 6 T cell receptor beta chains below come from one sample, sequenced in a study of siplizumab effects on memory and regulatory T cells. Using immunoSEQ multiplex PCR, the repertoire was profiled, and TCRdb retains in-frame clones only, with some absent. The sample includes about 1,100 clones, about 70% of them seen just once. Sample: TEMRA CD8+ T cells sorted from blood. Described subset: unstimulated CD8+ CD45RA+ effector memory T cells. The receptors shown here come from a human donor in good health.

Remarks on this clone: An end of the junction differs from the germline gene, which may be a read error. The gene calls are TRBV5-1 and TRBJ1-1, with D perhaps matching TRBD1 (6 bases). CDR3 length: 18 residues. CDR1 is SGHRS and CDR2 is YFSETQ in the germline V gene. DNA for the CDR3: TGCGCCAGCAGCTTGGTCCTGGGTCAGGGGTCTTGGAACACTAAAGCTTTCTTT. It specifies CASSLVLGQGSWNTKAFF.

The V call is TRBV18, the J call TRBJ1-2, with TRBD1 as a possible D gene (5 bases). Germline V gene data show CDR1 as KGHSH and CDR2 as LQKENI. The ends were cut back, 1 base at V and 1 base at J, with 10 bases in the middle. The CDR3 covers 15 residues. The CDR3 DNA sequence: TGTGCCAGCTCACCACTTGACAGCGGTAACTATGGCTACACCTTC. It encodes CASSPLDSGNYGYTF.

The rearrangement links TRBV5-1 to TRBJ1-1; D perhaps matches TRBD1 (6 bases). The V gene lost 4 bases and the J gene lost 2 bases, with 21 bases spanning the gap. This CDR3 spans 17 amino acids. Germline values: CDR1 SGHRS, CDR2 YFSETQ. The CDR3 DNA sequence: TGCGCCAGCAGCCCCAACAACAGGGTTAGGGGCAACACTGAAGCTTTCTTT. Translation gives CASSPNNRVRGNTEAFF.

The chain couples TRBV6-6 to TRBJ2-6; no reliable D call. The CDR3 contains 15 residues. V lost 5 bases, J lost 5 bases, and 13 bases lay in between. In germline, CDR1 is MNHNY, CDR2 SVGAGI (reference sequence). The CDR3 reads CASSMKLSRANVLTF. The CDR3 region has the DNA TGTGCCAGCAGTATGAAACTAAGTCGGGCCAACGTCCTGACTTTC.

V and J are TRBV5-1 and TRBJ2-1; the match to TRBD1 covers 11 bases. The V and J ends lost 7 bases and 3 bases, in that order; junction bases with no gene match: 0. The germline V gene has CDR1 SGHRS and CDR2 YFSETQ. This CDR3 comprises 13 residues. This CDR3 is CASGTGGYNEQFF. DNA for the CDR3: TGCGCCAGCGGGACAGGGGGCTACAATGAGCAGTTCTTC. The whole variable domain, filled in from reference TRBV5-1 and TRBJ2-1, reads KAGVTQTPRYLIKTRGQQVTLSCSPISGHRSVSWYQQTPGQGLQFLFEYFSETQRNKGNFPGRFSGRQFSNSRSEMNVSTLELGDSALYLCASGTGGYNEQFFGPGTRLTVL.

The chain combines TRBV6-5 with TRBJ2-7, with a possible D match to TRBD1 (6 bases). The V end lost 10 bases, the J end lost 2 bases, and 18 bases lay between the germline ends. The germline CDR1 and CDR2 sequences are MNHEY and SVGAGI. There are 14 residues in the CDR3. This CDR3 reads CATTLQTGAYEQYF. The CDR3 DNA is TGTGCCACCACCTTGCAGACAGGCGCCTACGAGCAGTACTTC.